The 21 T cell receptor beta chains in this list originate from one sample, sequenced in a study of identical twins (dated by TCRdb to 2016 to 2017). The library was built by means of 5' RACE. Reads for this sample came from an Illumina HiSeq 2000. The public reads were quality trimmed at Q25 with fastp and then assembled into clones with MiXCR by TCRdb, keeping productive beta chains. Rows are unified per CDR3 protein, each entry keeping the most common DNA and genes. Within this sample are some 1,700,000 distinct CDR3 sequences, with roughly a third of them counted one time only. 0.27% of the sample is in the top ten clones. Sequenced sample: cord blood. The source of these receptors is a newborn girl in good health.

This rearrangement joins TRBV20-1 to TRBJ2-5, with 11 bases aligning to TRBD1. The J call may not be correct, given that the DNA end is closer to TRBJ2-7. Germline V lookup: CDR1 DFQATT, CDR2 SNEGSKA (reference sequence). The length of the CDR3 is 13 residues. CDR3 DNA: TGCAGTGCTAGGGACAGGGGGCTCCACGAGCAGTACTTC. It specifies CSARDRGLHEQYF.

This clonotype occurred a few times. V usage is TRBV27 and J usage is TRBJ1-5, with D tentatively TRBD1 (5 bases). Germline loops: CDR1 MNHEY, CDR2 SMNVEV (reference sequence). This CDR3 comprises 18 residues. Trimming stripped 4 bases from V and 0 bases from J, with 19 bases between. The CDR3 sequence is CASSSSSSGTVSNQPQHF. CDR3 DNA sequence: TGTGCCAGCAGTTCATCTTCCTCAGGGACCGTTAGCAATCAGCCCCAGCATTTT.

The chain joins TRBV20-1 to TRBJ2-1; perhaps TRBD1 as D (6 bases). The V and J ends lost 4 bases and 9 bases respectively, with 7 bases between them. The CDR3 runs to 10 residues. CDR1 and CDR2 (germline): DFQATT, SNEGSKA (reference sequence). The chain's CDR3 is CSANRVEQFF. For the CDR3, the DNA is TGCAGTGCTAACAGGGTTGAGCAGTTCTTC.

This rearrangement joins TRBV27 to TRBJ2-1, with D perhaps TRBD2 (6 bases). Germline V lookup: CDR1 MNHEY, CDR2 SMNVEV (reference sequence). The CDR3 has 13 amino acids. Trimming removed 7 bases at V and 4 bases at J, with 11 bases between. Here the CDR3 reads CASTSGEYNEQFF. Here the CDR3 DNA reads TGTGCCAGCACCTCGGGAGAGTACAATGAGCAGTTCTTC.

This chain uses TRBV9 with TRBJ2-1; D is ambiguous. V dropped 2 bases and J dropped 6 bases, with 6 bases sitting between them. Per the germline V gene, CDR1 is SGDLS and CDR2 is YYNGEE. The CDR3 sequence is 12 residues long. For the CDR3, the DNA is TGTGCCAGCAGCGTTAGATTCAATGAGCAGTTCTTC. It is translated as CASSVRFNEQFF.

This clonotype was seen once. A clone one base away is much larger, so this may be a read error. This chain links TRBV29-1 with TRBJ2-3; D possibly corresponds to TRBD2 (6 bases). The germline V gene has CDR1 SQVTM and CDR2 ANQGSEA. This CDR3 has 11 residues. The CDR3 DNA reads TGCAGCTGCCTAAGGGAGGATACGCGGTATTTT. It encodes CSCLREDTRYF.

This clonotype was seen a few times. The chain recombines TRBV28 with TRBJ2-5; D ambiguous. Per germline, CDR1 MDHEN and CDR2 SYDVKM. The CDR3 contains 14 residues. Trimming took 3 bases from V and 7 from J, leaving 15 bases between them. CDR3 amino acids: CASSFSSLPGTQYF. The DNA of the CDR3 is TGTGCCAGCAGTTTCTCCAGCCTCCCGGGGACCCAGTACTTC. The entire variable domain, with the rest obtained from reference TRBV28 and TRBJ2-5, is as follows: DVKVTQSSRYLVKRTGEKVFLECVQDMDHENMFWYRQDPGLGLRLIYFSYDVKMKEKGDIPEGYSVSREKKERFSLILESASTNQTSMYLCASSFSSLPGTQYFGPGTRLLVL.

This clonotype was detected a few times. The CDR3 is CASSLDQIAHNEQFF. CDR3 nucleotide sequence: TGTGCCAGCAGCTTAGATCAAATAGCCCACAATGAGCAGTTCTTC. V is TRBV11-2 and J is TRBJ2-1; D call uncertain. The germline gives CDR1 SGHAT, CDR2 FQNNGV. This CDR3 is built from 15 residues. The V gene lost 0 bases and the J gene lost 5 bases, with 11 bases spanning the gap.

This clonotype was observed a few times. Written as DNA, the CDR3 is TGTGCCAGCAGCACCAACAGGGGGATGAACACTGAAGCTTTCTTT. Translating it yields CASSTNRGMNTEAFF. The chain joins TRBV5-6 to TRBJ1-1, with 8 bases identical to TRBD1. The V and J ends lost 4 bases and 0 bases, in that order; junction bases with no gene match: 5. CDR1 is SGHDT, CDR2 YYEEEE, per germline. The CDR3 loop spans 15 amino acids.

This clonotype was observed at least ten times. The J gene is TRBJ2-3, the V gene TRBV29-1; 11 bases line up with TRBD2. The V segment lost 4 bases and the J segment 2 bases; nucleotides outside the gene matches: 20. Germline lookup yields CDR1 SQVTM and CDR2 ANQGSEA. CDR3 length equals 20 residues. The CDR3: CSVVGVGTSGLQDPTDTQYF. In DNA, the CDR3 is TGCAGCGTTGTAGGAGTTGGGACTAGCGGCTTACAAGACCCCACAGATACGCAGTATTTT.

This clonotype came up many times. V usage is TRBV29-1 and J usage is TRBJ2-7; 10 bases match TRBD2. With 2 bases clipped from V and 7 bases from J, the junction kept 14 bases outside the gene matches. This CDR3 region has 16 residues. Germline CDR1 reads SQVTM; CDR2 reads ANQGSEA. The CDR3 spells CSVEIMFTSGIYEQYF. Written as DNA, the CDR3 is TGCAGCGTTGAAATCATGTTTACTAGCGGGATTTATGAGCAGTACTTC.

Concerning this clonotype: A much larger clone sits a single nucleotide away, making a read error possible. V usage is TRBV28 and J usage is TRBJ2-3; D gene uncertain. V lost 8 bases and J 3 bases, leaving 15 bases between the germline ends. The CDR3 is 14 residues long. Germline CDR1 and CDR2: MDHEN and SYDVKM. The CDR3 DNA is TGTGCCAGCCATACTAAGGTGAAAACAGATACGCAGTATTTT. Residues: CASHTKVKTDTQYF.

The CDR3 bases are TGCGCCAGCAGCCTCCGACAGGGTCAGGGCGAGCAGTACTTC. It translates to CASSLRQGQGEQYF. The V gene is TRBV5-1, the J gene TRBJ2-5; 7 positions match TRBD1. The J call may be faulty, since TRBJ2-7 better matches the DNA end. This CDR3 has 14 amino acids. From germline, CDR1 is SGHRS and CDR2 YFSETQ.

V is TRBV11-1 and J is TRBJ2-1; a weak D match, TRBD2 (5 bases). Germline CDR1 SGHAT, CDR2 FQDESV (reference sequence). The CDR3 spans 15 residues. Trimming pared 1 base from V and 3 bases from J, leaving 10 bases between. Here the CDR3 reads CASSLVVTSYNEQFF. The DNA for the CDR3 is TGTGCCAGCAGCTTAGTGGTAACTAGCTACAATGAGCAGTTCTTC.

A remark on this clonotype: One end of the junction fails to match germline, which may point to a read error. The chain has TRBV5-1 and TRBJ2-7; D gene uncertain. Germline V gene sequence: CDR1 SGHRS, CDR2 YFSETQ. This CDR3 is 11 amino acids long. The CDR3 loop is CASSSEYGQYF. The DNA of the CDR3 is TGCGCCAGCAGCTCCGAATACGGGCAGTACTTC.

This clonotype was seen more than once but under ten times. The rearrangement links TRBV19 to TRBJ1-6; D is possibly TRBD1 (6 bases). Trimming cost V 7 bases and J 4 bases, with 11 bases left between them. CDR3 length equals 14 residues. Per germline, CDR1 LNHDA and CDR2 SQIVND (reference sequence). The CDR3 region has the DNA TGTGCCAGTAAATACAGGGATTATAATTCACCCCTCCACTTT. Translating gives CASKYRDYNSPLHF.

The V call is TRBV10-3, the J call TRBJ2-4; possibly TRBD1 for D (6 bases). The J call may be mistaken, given a closer DNA end match to TRBJ2-7. CDR1 ENHRY and CDR2 SYGVKD come from the germline V gene. CDR3 length equals 13 residues. The CDR3 DNA reads as TGTGCCACTTTAGGACAGCACTCCTACGAGCAGTACTTC. Encoded protein: CATLGQHSYEQYF.

V gene TRBV2 combines with J gene TRBJ2-5; the match to TRBD1 covers 7 bases. Germline assignment: CDR1 SNHLY and CDR2 FYNNEI. V lost 3 bases and J lost 1; bases outside the gene matches: 2. The CDR3 is 14 amino acids. In DNA form, the CDR3 reads TGTGCCAGCAGTGACAGGGGGATCCAAGAGACCCAGTACTTC. Its protein is CASSDRGIQETQYF.

The J gene is TRBJ1-4, the V gene TRBV6-5; TRBD1 aligns across 7 bases. The CDR3 is made up of 14 amino acids. V was clipped by 6 bases and J by 5 bases; unmatched bases: 6. Germline-derived CDR1 and CDR2 are MNHEY and SVGAGI. The CDR3 loop reads CASRMTGPNEKLFF. The DNA of the CDR3 is TGTGCCAGCAGGATGACAGGGCCCAATGAAAAACTGTTTTTT.

V gene TRBV11-2 combines with J gene TRBJ2-7, with 12 bases that match TRBD2. CDR1 SGHAT and CDR2 FQNNGV come from the germline V gene. The CDR3 consists of 16 residues. The trim removed 0 bases at V and 7 bases at J, leaving 7 bases unmatched. CDR3 region: CASSLDWTSGADEQYF. In DNA, the CDR3 is TGTGCCAGCAGCTTAGATTGGACTAGCGGGGCCGATGAGCAGTACTTC.

This clonotype has only a few counts. V and J are TRBV18 and TRBJ2-3; D remains ambiguous. Trimming left V 3 bases short and J 0 bases short, with 7 bases between. The V gene's germline CDR1 is KGHSH and CDR2 LQKENI. The CDR3 is 14 residues long. CDR3 nucleotides: TGTGCCAGCTCACCTCTGTGGAGCACAGATACGCAGTATTTT. This gives the protein CASSPLWSTDTQYF.